This T cell receptor (beta chain) was recorded in a study of T cell clonotyping in hematopoietic cell transplantation. Data came from immunoSEQ multiplex PCR; TCRdb stores just in-frame clones and leaves some out. This table has approximately 9,700 clones, about 75% appearing once. There are 14 residues in the CDR3. CDR1 and CDR2 (germline): MNHEY, SVGAGI. V lost 6 bases and J 8 bases, leaving 16 bases between the germline ends. The source was PBMCs, collected 30 days after allogeneic stem cell transplant. This clonotype originated in a female patient between 40 and 55 years old who had an allogeneic stem cell transplant from a related donor, so T cells may come from the graft donor. Some clones in this sample may be carry-over from other donors' samples. This chain uses TRBV6-5 with TRBJ1-4; TRBD1 might be the D (5 bases). The CDR3 here is CASRSREGWEKLFF. The CDR3 nucleotides read TGTGCCAGCAGGTCCCGGGAGGGGTGGGAAAAACTGTTTTTT.